This T cell receptor beta chain was identified in a study of blood T cell repertoires in COVID-19. As for the study in general: Italy, Spain and the United States were the sources of the convalescent and acute COVID-19 samples. Nucleic acid was either cDNA or gDNA, and it came from T cells, B-cell-depleted T cells, or PBMCs.

This CDR3 spans 18 amino acids. The V end lost 1 base, the J end lost 3 bases, and 19 bases lay between the germline ends. The Seattle patients, enrolled during active infection, were followed longitudinally. Per the original data handling: Amplified reference gene primers provided the basis for estimating nucleated cell counts. Sequencing was performed with immunoSEQ multiplex PCR; in TCRdb, only in-frame clones are kept and a portion is missing. That table furnishes V, J and clone size, whereas the DNA furnished D and trimming. The sample yields 55,000 to 75,000 clones, 84% seen once. Sequencing used peripheral blood. The receptor was isolated from a man aged 80 or over with COVID-19, enrolled during active disease. This chain links TRBV23-1 with TRBJ1-5; D not resolved. TRBV23-1 belongs to the ORF category, with a function that is uncertain. DNA for the CDR3: TGCGCCAGCAGTCAATTCCCTCGGCGGGGAGGGTTCAATCAGCCCCAGCATTTT. Translated: CASSQFPRRGGFNQPQHF.